This T cell receptor beta chain was sequenced during a study of cytomegalovirus exposure and HLA in healthy donors. This clone has just a few counts. Its antigen is not identified. Study results and caveats: Versus the approximately 700-donor mean, an Asian-associated ancestry cluster reportedly showed fewer N-insertions in a later analysis. It was only CMV serostatus that was available as immune exposure information.

13 Jbeta primers and 60 Vbeta primers were used for the PCR. Generated by immunoSEQ multiplex PCR, the TCRdb table keeps only in-frame clones and is missing some. The sample has around 120,000 clones, 70% to 80% seen once; the top ten hold roughly 2.7%. Likely unrecorded immune exposures existed in these nominally healthy donors. Unmatched junction bases numbered 6, after V lost 1 base and J lost 3 bases. CDR1 is SGHVS and CDR2 is FNYEAQ in the germline V gene. The CDR3 length is 15 residues. The chain employs TRBV7-6 and TRBJ2-7; 7 nucleotides align to TRBD1. The sample comprised PBMCs. This TCR was recovered from a man aged 50-60 years in good health and CMV-seropositive. CDR3 DNA sequence: TGTGCCAGCAGCTTAGGAGGACAGGAATACTACGAGCAGTACTTC. It is translated as CASSLGGQEYYEQYF.